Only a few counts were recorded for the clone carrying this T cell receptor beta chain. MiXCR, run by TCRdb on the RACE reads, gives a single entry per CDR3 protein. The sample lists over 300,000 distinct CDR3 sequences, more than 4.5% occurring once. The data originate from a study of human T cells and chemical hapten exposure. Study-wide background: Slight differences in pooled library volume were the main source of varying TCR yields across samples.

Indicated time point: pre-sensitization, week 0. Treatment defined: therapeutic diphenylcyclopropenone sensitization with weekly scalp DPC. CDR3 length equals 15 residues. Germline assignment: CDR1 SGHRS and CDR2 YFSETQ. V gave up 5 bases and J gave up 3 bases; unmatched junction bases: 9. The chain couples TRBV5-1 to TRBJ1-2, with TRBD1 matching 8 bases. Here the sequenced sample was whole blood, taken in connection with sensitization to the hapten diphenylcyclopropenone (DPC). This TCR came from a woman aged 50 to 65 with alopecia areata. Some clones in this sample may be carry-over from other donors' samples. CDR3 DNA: TGCGCCAGCAGAACCATTACAGGGGGTGACTATGGCTACACCTTC. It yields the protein CASRTITGGDYGYTF.